What follows are 32 T cell receptor beta chains derived from one specimen sequenced in a study of radiation and T cells in renal cell carcinoma. TCRdb's copy holds only in-frame clones and misses some; the assay was immunoSEQ multiplex PCR. The sample shows about 130,000 clones, about four fifths of them seen only once. Time point: baseline pretreatment blood. The treatment is: 15 Gy SBRT to primary tumor, nephrectomy 4 weeks later. Sequenced material: blood, taken from a patient whose treatment included radiotherapy and nephrectomy. The receptors stem from an older woman with renal cell carcinoma.

The V gene is TRBV2, the J gene TRBJ2-1; D remains ambiguous. CDR1 SNHLY and CDR2 FYNNEI come from the germline V gene. The germline V and J ends were trimmed by 3 bases and 6 bases, with 12 bases remaining between them. The CDR3 sequence is 14 residues long. The CDR3 DNA follows: TGTGCCAGCAGTGATTCGGTTGCGGTCAATGAGCAGTTCTTC. It specifies CASSDSVAVNEQFF.

This clone was observed a few times. V gene TRBV5-1 combines with J gene TRBJ1-3; D remains unclear. The CDR3 sequence is 14 residues long. Deletions cut 6 bases from V and 0 bases from J, with 10 bases between. Germline V gives CDR1 SGHRS, CDR2 YFSETQ. CDR3 loop: CASKAAYSGNTIYF. In nucleotides, the CDR3 is TGCGCCAGCAAGGCGGCGTACTCTGGAAACACCATATATTTT.

The chain has TRBV27 and TRBJ2-1; D possibly uses TRBD1 or TRBD2 (6 bases each). Trimming removed 3 bases at V and 10 bases at J, with 19 bases between. The CDR3 spans 15 residues. Germline-derived CDR1 and CDR2 are MNHEY and SMNVEV (reference sequence). The CDR3 sequence is CASSFVRGTITEQFF. The CDR3 DNA reads as TGTGCCAGCAGTTTTGTCCGGGGGACAATTACCGAGCAGTTCTTC.

J is TRBJ2-5 and V is TRBV5-1; 7 positions agree with TRBD1. The ends lost 0 bases at V and 2 bases at J; junction bases unmatched: 1. The CDR3 has 14 amino acids. Looked up from germline, CDR1 is SGHRS and CDR2 is YFSETQ. The CDR3 nucleotides are TGCGCCAGCAGCTTGGGGGACAGTCAAGAGACCCAGTACTTC. Residues: CASSLGDSQETQYF.

The rearrangement links TRBV7-2 to TRBJ2-5; D gene unclear. V shed 3 bases and J shed 0 bases, with 8 bases lying between them. Germline CDR1 SGHTA, CDR2 FQGNSA. There are 14 residues in the CDR3. CDR3 region: CASSLNRYQETQYF. The CDR3 nucleotides are TGTGCCAGCAGCTTGAATCGGTACCAAGAGACCCAGTACTTC.

This clone was observed many times. The chain uses TRBV28 and TRBJ1-3; D ambiguous. Looked up from germline, CDR1 is MDHEN and CDR2 is SYDVKM. This CDR3 is built from 12 residues. Trimming left V 6 bases short and J 4 bases short, with 7 bases between. Here the CDR3 reads CASSPPGNTIYF. The CDR3 DNA reads as TGTGCCAGCAGCCCTCCCGGAAACACCATATATTTT.

The rearrangement links TRBV11-2 to TRBJ1-4; 9 nucleotides match TRBD1. The CDR3 contains 18 residues. V lost 0 bases, J lost 0 bases, and 5 bases stayed unmatched. Germline CDR1 reads SGHAT; CDR2 reads FQNNGV. As DNA, the CDR3 is TGTGCCAGCAGCTTAGACGGGACAGGGAAAGCAACTAATGAAAAACTGTTTTTT. This codes for CASSLDGTGKATNEKLFF. The whole variable domain, remainder taken from reference TRBV11-2 and TRBJ1-4, is EAGVAQSPRYKIIEKRQSVAFWCNPISGHATLYWYQQILGQGPKLLIQFQNNGVVDDSQLPKDRFSAERLKGVDSTLKIQPAKLEDSAVYLCASSLDGTGKATNEKLFFGSGTQLSVL.

V is TRBV2 and J is TRBJ1-2; D ambiguous. Trimming took off 0 bases at V and 5 bases at J, with 13 bases between the two ends. CDR3 length: 15 residues. CDR1 is SNHLY, CDR2 FYNNEI, per germline. The CDR3 coding sequence is TGTGCCAGCAGTGAAGCCGAAGCACTAGTTTATGGCTACACCTTC. It yields the protein CASSEAEALVYGYTF.

This chain connects TRBV28 to TRBJ2-7; D possibly matches TRBD1 or TRBD2 (5 bases each). Germline V gene lookup returns CDR1 MDHEN and CDR2 SYDVKM. Trimming left V 6 bases short and J 3 bases short, with 15 bases between. The CDR3 spans 14 residues. The CDR3 is CASSSPTGRYEQYF. The DNA of the CDR3 is TGTGCCAGCAGCTCCCCCACGGGGCGCTACGAGCAGTACTTC.

This clone showed up just once. The V and J genes are TRBV19 and TRBJ2-7; D not certain. From germline, CDR1 is LNHDA and CDR2 SQIVND (reference sequence). The V gene lost 10 bases and the J gene lost 0 bases, with 16 bases spanning the gap. The length of the CDR3 is 14 residues. The CDR3 nucleotides are TGTGCCAAGCAGACGACTGGAAGCTCCTACGAGCAGTACTTC. The encoded protein is CAKQTTGSSYEQYF.

The J gene is TRBJ1-4, the V gene TRBV27; D uncertain. The germline CDR1 and CDR2 sequences are MNHEY and SMNVEV (reference sequence). Deletions cut 8 bases from V and 6 bases from J, with 16 bases between. This CDR3 contains 14 residues. CDR3 sequence reads: CASLGWGSDEKLFF. CDR3 bases: TGTGCCAGCTTGGGCTGGGGAAGCGATGAAAAACTGTTTTTT.

CDR3 DNA: TGTGCCAGCAGCACCTTTACAGGACCGGCGGAAAAACTGTTTTTT. This translates into CASSTFTGPAEKLFF. The chain uses TRBV9 and TRBJ1-4; possible D gene TRBD1, 5 bases. Trimming left V 4 bases short and J 8 bases short, with 18 bases between. Germline V gene lookup returns CDR1 SGDLS and CDR2 YYNGEE. The CDR3 consists of 15 residues. The full variable domain, its missing parts supplied by reference TRBV9 and TRBJ1-4, is DSGVTQTPKHLITATGQRVTLRCSPRSGDLSVYWYQQSLDQGLQFLIQYYNGEERAKGNILERFSAQQFPDLHSELNLSSLELGDSALYFCASSTFTGPAEKLFFGSGTQLSVL.

There are many counts of this clone. V gene TRBV28 combines with J gene TRBJ1-2; maybe TRBD1 (5 bases). The CDR3 has 13 amino acids. CDR1 and CDR2 (germline): MDHEN, SYDVKM. With 7 bases removed from V and 9 bases from J, the gap between germline ends came to 18 bases. CDR3 sequence (DNA): TGTGCCAGCAACGACCGGGCAGGGACGAGCTACACCTTC. This codes for CASNDRAGTSYTF.

V is TRBV28 and J is TRBJ2-7, with D maybe TRBD1 (5 bases). This CDR3 has 12 amino acids. Trimming took off 2 bases at V and 6 bases at J, with 8 bases between the two ends. The germline CDR1 and CDR2 sequences are MDHEN and SYDVKM. CDR3 DNA sequence: TGTGCCAGCAGTTTACTCAGGGCCGAGCAGTACTTC. Its translation is CASSLLRAEQYF.

The chain carries TRBV7-9 and TRBJ1-1; 9 positions agree with TRBD1. Germline trimming cut 6 bases from V and 5 bases from J; bases unmatched to any gene: 10. The CDR3 totals 15 residues. Germline-derived CDR1 and CDR2 are SEHNR and FQNEAQ (reference sequence). CDR3 region: CASSGTGRGRTEAFF. Here the CDR3 DNA reads TGTGCCAGCAGTGGGACAGGGAGGGGGCGGACTGAAGCTTTCTTT.

The genes are TRBV7-9 and TRBJ2-3; a weak D match, TRBD1 (5 bases). CDR1 is SEHNR and CDR2 is FQNEAQ in the germline V gene (reference sequence). Trimming removed 0 bases at V and 1 base at J, with 8 bases between. This CDR3 has 15 amino acids. DNA for the CDR3: TGTGCCAGCAGCTTAGCCCAGGGCCGCACAGATACGCAGTATTTT. It encodes CASSLAQGRTDTQYF.

The J gene is TRBJ1-1, the V gene TRBV6-5; D ambiguous. CDR3 length equals 15 residues. V lost 0 bases to trimming and J lost 3 bases, with 11 bases between them. CDR1 is MNHEY, CDR2 SVGAGI, per germline. This CDR3 reads CASSYSGGKHTEAFF. CDR3 DNA sequence: TGTGCCAGCAGTTACTCTGGCGGAAAACACACTGAAGCTTTCTTT.

The J gene is TRBJ1-1, the V gene TRBV5-8, with D perhaps TRBD1 (5 bases). V was cut by 1 base and J by 10 bases, with 14 bases left in between. There are 13 residues in the CDR3. Germline CDR1 is SGHTS and CDR2 is YDEGEE. DNA of the CDR3: TGTGCCAGCAGCTTGCCATCGGGACGGCCAGCTTTCTTT. Encoded protein: CASSLPSGRPAFF. The full variable domain, with the rest looked up from reference TRBV5-8 and TRBJ1-1, is EAGVTQSPTHLIKTRGQQATLRCSPISGHTSVYWYQQALGLGLQFLLWYDEGEERNRGNFPPRFSGRQFPNYSSELNVNALELEDSALYLCASSLPSGRPAFFGQGTRLTVV.

The rearrangement uses TRBV6-5 and TRBJ2-7; D is ambiguous. This CDR3 is built from 15 residues. Germline values: CDR1 MNHEY, CDR2 SVGAGI. The V end lost 0 bases, the J end lost 1 base, and 10 bases lay between the germline ends. CDR3 DNA sequence: TGTGCCAGCAGTTACTCGTCTGACGGATCCTACGAGCAGTACTTC. It translates to CASSYSSDGSYEQYF.

The chain couples TRBV7-4 to TRBJ1-5, with D hard to call. Germline CDR1 is SGHVT and CDR2 is SQSDAQ. This CDR3 comprises 12 residues. The V and J ends lost 4 bases and 4 bases respectively, with 5 bases between them. The CDR3 nucleotides read TGTGCCAGCAGCTGGATTAATCAGCCCCAGCATTTT. It translates to CASSWINQPQHF.

In nucleotides, the CDR3 is TGTGCCAGCAGCTTATTAGGGGGATATACGACCGGGGAGCTGTTTTTT. It specifies CASSLLGGYTTGELFF. V usage is TRBV7-8 and J usage is TRBJ2-2; tentative D call: TRBD1 (6 bases). The length of the CDR3 is 16 residues. Looked up from germline, CDR1 is SGHVS and CDR2 is FQNEAQ. V lost 2 bases and J lost 5, with 15 bases in between.

The chain uses TRBV11-3 and TRBJ2-7, with 10 bases fitting TRBD2. Germline CDR1 is SGHNT and CDR2 is YENEEA. There are 13 residues in the CDR3. V was clipped by 2 bases and J by 7 bases; unmatched bases: 2. The CDR3 loop is CASSLLAGVEQYF. Here the CDR3 DNA reads TGTGCCAGCAGCTTACTAGCGGGAGTGGAGCAGTACTTC.

The rearrangement uses TRBV5-1 and TRBJ2-7, with a weak D call TRBD2 (5 bases). Germline CDR1 is SGHRS and CDR2 is YFSETQ. Trimming took 4 bases from V and 9 from J, leaving 23 bases between them. The CDR3 extends over 15 amino acids. The CDR3 nucleotides are TGCGCCAGCAGCCTGGAGGTGGCCCCCGAGGTCGGGCAGTACTTC. It translates to CASSLEVAPEVGQYF.

The chain is built from TRBV9 and TRBJ2-7, with a weak D call TRBD1 (5 bases). V lost 0 bases and J lost 5, with 12 bases in between. The CDR3 is 14 residues long. The V gene's germline CDR1 is SGDLS and CDR2 YYNGEE. Here the CDR3 DNA reads TGTGCCAGCAGCGTAGACCAGGGAAGCAACGAGCAGTACTTC. It encodes CASSVDQGSNEQYF.

V is TRBV28 and J is TRBJ1-4; 9 bases are a match to TRBD1. After removal of 5 bases from V and 8 bases from J, the junction contained 6 bases not matched to a gene. Per germline, CDR1 MDHEN and CDR2 SYDVKM. This CDR3 contains 14 residues. CDR3: CASSGRDRVEKLFF. The CDR3 DNA sequence: TGTGCCAGCAGTGGACGGGACAGGGTGGAAAAACTGTTTTTT.

The chain has TRBV7-2 and TRBJ2-7; 8 positions match TRBD1. Germline CDR1 reads SGHTA; CDR2 reads FQGNSA. The ends lost 1 base at V and 3 bases at J; junction bases unmatched: 2. The CDR3 runs 14 residues. The CDR3 loop is CASSLGTGFYEQYF. In DNA, the CDR3 is TGTGCCAGCAGCTTAGGGACAGGGTTCTACGAGCAGTACTTC.

The rearrangement uses TRBV7-9 and TRBJ2-5, with 8 nucleotides matching TRBD1. Germline values: CDR1 SEHNR, CDR2 FQNEAQ (reference sequence). This CDR3 contains 14 residues. V was clipped by 1 base and J by 4 bases; unmatched bases: 2. CDR3 sequence reads: CASSLDRGRETQYF. The CDR3 nucleotides are TGTGCCAGCAGCTTAGACAGGGGGAGAGAGACCCAGTACTTC.

This clone was counted a few times. J is TRBJ1-3 and V is TRBV9; D may be TRBD1 (5 bases). V was trimmed by 0 bases and J by 4 bases, leaving 8 bases between them. CDR1 is SGDLS and CDR2 is YYNGEE in the germline V gene. The CDR3 loop spans 14 amino acids. The CDR3 reads CASSVARQGNTIYF. The CDR3, as DNA: TGTGCCAGCAGCGTAGCGAGACAGGGAAACACCATATATTTT.

V usage is TRBV5-5 and J usage is TRBJ2-5; D is possibly TRBD2 (6 bases). The germline V gene encodes CDR1 SGHKS and CDR2 YYEKEE (reference sequence). V was cut by 4 bases and J by 4 bases, with 14 bases left in between. CDR3 length equals 14 residues. CDR3 in amino acids: CASSESGGLETQYF. CDR3 nucleotides: TGTGCCAGCAGCGAAAGTGGGGGACTAGAGACCCAGTACTTC.

This sequence joins TRBV5-4 and TRBJ2-2; no definite D call. V was clipped by 4 bases and J by 1 base, with 14 bases between them. Germline loops: CDR1 SGHNT, CDR2 YYREEE (reference sequence). The CDR3 is 16 residues long. Here the CDR3 DNA reads TGTGCCAGCAGCCACGAGAACCCTCTGAACACCGGGGAGCTGTTTTTT. Residues: CASSHENPLNTGELFF. Filled out from reference TRBV5-4 and TRBJ2-2, the complete variable domain reads ETGVTQSPTHLIKTRGQQVTLRCSSQSGHNTVSWYQQALGQGPQFIFQYYREEENGRGNFPPRFSGLQFPNYSSELNVNALELDDSALYLCASSHENPLNTGELFFGEGSRLTVL.

This clone was seen once. The V gene is TRBV4-3, the J gene TRBJ1-1, with a tentative D call TRBD1 (5 bases). V lost 1 base and J lost 11, with 17 bases in between. This CDR3 is built from 14 residues. The germline V gene has CDR1 LGHNA and CDR2 YSLEER. CDR3 region: CASSQVGGFGGAFF. As DNA, the CDR3 is TGCGCCAGCAGCCAAGTGGGGGGGTTCGGTGGGGCTTTCTTT.

Only one count was recorded for this clone. V and J are TRBV18 and TRBJ2-7; D may be TRBD2 (5 bases). Trimming took 3 bases from V and 2 from J, leaving 14 bases between them. Germline CDR1 reads KGHSH; CDR2 reads LQKENI. The CDR3 sequence is 15 residues long. CDR3 nucleotides: TGTGCCAGCTCACCCCCGGGATCTTCGGCCTACGAGCAGTACTTC. It codes for CASSPPGSSAYEQYF. The whole variable domain, remainder taken from reference TRBV18 and TRBJ2-7, is NAGVMQNPRHLVRRRGQEARLRCSPMKGHSHVYWYRQLPEEGLKFMVYLQKENIIDESGMPKERFSAEFPKEGPSILRIQQVVRGDSAAYFCASSPPGSSAYEQYFGPGTRLTVT.